A single sample gave rise to the 27 T cell receptor beta chains below, sequenced in a study of blood T cell repertoires in COVID-19. Libraries were prepared by immunoSEQ multiplex PCR; TCRdb keeps only in-frame clonotypes and omits some of them. This table holds around 100,000 clones, around nine tenths found once. The specimen was peripheral blood. The source is a human donor in a cohort sampled during active COVID-19.

This chain's CDR3 is CASSRGASGANNEQFF. CDR3 sequence (DNA): TGTGCCAGCAGCCGGGGGGCTAGCGGGGCGAACAATGAGCAGTTCTTC. The rearrangement joins TRBV5-4 to TRBJ2-1; 9 bases map to TRBD2. Germline V CDR1 and CDR2: SGHNT, YYREEE (reference sequence). J lost 5 bases, V lost 4 bases, and 10 bases had no gene match. The CDR3 contains 16 residues.

V gene TRBV4-1 combines with J gene TRBJ2-1, with 11 nucleotides matching TRBD2. From germline, CDR1 is MGHRA and CDR2 YSYEKL. V dropped 1 base and J dropped 6; count of bases not matched to a gene: 5. CDR3 length: 16 amino acids. In DNA, the CDR3 is TGCGCCAGCAGCCAAGGGGAGACTAGCGGGACCAATGAGCAGTTCTTC. This translates into CASSQGETSGTNEQFF.

The chain combines TRBV2 with TRBJ2-3, with a weak D call TRBD1 (6 bases). The CDR3 has 13 residues. Trimming shortened V by 10 bases and J by 0 bases, and 11 bases separated the two germline ends. Per the germline V gene, CDR1 is SNHLY and CDR2 is FYNNEI. The CDR3 nucleotides are TGTGCCATCAGAGGGGGTAGCACAGATACGCAGTATTTT. This encodes CAIRGGSTDTQYF.

V and J are TRBV6-5 and TRBJ2-5; D may be TRBD1 (5 bases). The CDR3 consists of 13 residues. Germline V gene lookup returns CDR1 MNHEY and CDR2 SVGAGI. Trimming pared 6 bases from V and 1 base from J, leaving 9 bases between. The CDR3 coding sequence is TGTGCCAGCAGACGGACAATCCAAGAGACCCAGTACTTC. This translates into CASRRTIQETQYF.

There are a few counts of this clone. The chain couples TRBV4-3 to TRBJ2-5, with D possibly being TRBD2 (6 bases). The CDR3 is 19 residues long. Germline CDR1 and CDR2: LGHNA and YSLEER. Trimming left V 0 bases short and J 3 bases short, with 23 bases between. In nucleotides, the CDR3 is TGCGCCAGCAGCCAAGATCCGGAGGGGCGGACGTTACACAAAGAGACCCAGTACTTC. This translates into CASSQDPEGRTLHKETQYF.

The chain has TRBV27 and TRBJ1-2, with TRBD1 matching 9 bases. The V segment lost 6 bases and the J segment 8 bases; nucleotides outside the gene matches: 16. The CDR3 totals 16 residues. Germline loops: CDR1 MNHEY, CDR2 SMNVEV (reference sequence). Here the CDR3 reads CASSPRPGQGVQGYTF. As DNA, the CDR3 is TGTGCCAGCAGCCCGCGTCCGGGACAGGGTGTGCAGGGCTACACCTTC.

V and J are TRBV7-9 and TRBJ2-7; TRBD1 matches at 8 bases. This CDR3 has 15 amino acids. V shed 0 bases and J 4 bases; nucleotides not matched to a gene: 5. Germline CDR1 reads SEHNR; CDR2 reads FQNEAQ (reference sequence). The CDR3 here is CASSLAGTGRYEQYF. The CDR3 bases are TGTGCCAGCAGCTTAGCCGGGACAGGTCGATACGAGCAGTACTTC. Full variable domain (missing parts from reference TRBV7-9 and TRBJ2-7): DTGVSQNPRHKITKRGQNVTFRCDPISEHNRLYWYRQTLGQGPEFLTYFQNEAQLEKSRLLSDRFSAERPKGSFSTLEIQRTEQGDSAMYLCASSLAGTGRYEQYFGPGTRLTVT.

J is TRBJ2-2 and V is TRBV29-1; possible D gene TRBD1, 6 bases. There are 13 residues in the CDR3. Germline V gene data show CDR1 as SQVTM and CDR2 as ANQGSEA. The V and J ends lost 7 bases and 8 bases respectively, with 17 bases between them. The CDR3 sequence is CSAKKQGEGELFF. CDR3 nucleotide sequence: TGCAGCGCAAAAAAACAGGGTGAGGGGGAGCTGTTTTTT.

This chain links TRBV6-6 with TRBJ1-1, with D possibly TRBD1 on 5 matching bases. The CDR3 sequence is 13 residues long. Between the trimmed V and J ends, which lost 5 bases and 7 bases, there was a span of 14 bases. Germline values: CDR1 MNHNY, CDR2 SVGAGI (reference sequence). The CDR3: CASSRQKAYEAFF. For the CDR3, the DNA is TGTGCCAGCAGTCGACAGAAAGCGTATGAAGCTTTCTTT.

The chain has TRBV7-2 and TRBJ1-4; 12 nucleotides agree with TRBD1. Germline CDR1 is SGHTA and CDR2 is FQGNSA. The V segment lost 4 bases and the J segment 8 bases; nucleotides outside the gene matches: 11. The CDR3 length is 17 residues. DNA for the CDR3: TGTGCCAGCAGCTCTTTTCCGGGACAGGGGGCAGGGGAAAAACTGTTTTTT. It specifies CASSSFPGQGAGEKLFF.

The V gene is TRBV28, the J gene TRBJ1-1, with D maybe TRBD1 (5 bases). The CDR3 has 14 residues. The germline V gene encodes CDR1 MDHEN and CDR2 SYDVKM. V gave up 1 base and J gave up 5 bases, with 11 bases separating them. CDR3 residues: CASSLLQGRTEAFF. Here the CDR3 DNA reads TGTGCCAGCAGTTTATTGCAGGGTAGAACTGAAGCTTTCTTT.

This chain connects TRBV7-8 to TRBJ2-1, with 7 positions matching TRBD2. CDR3 length: 16 amino acids. In germline, CDR1 is SGHVS, CDR2 FQNEAQ. V was pared by 3 bases and J by 8 bases, with 13 bases of the junction left unmatched. In DNA form, the CDR3 reads TGTGCCAGCAGCTTTGGTAGGCTAGCGGTGATGGATGAGCAGTTCTTC. This sequence encodes CASSFGRLAVMDEQFF.

The chain is built from TRBV19 and TRBJ1-4; no firm D call. Germline V gives CDR1 LNHDA, CDR2 SQIVND (reference sequence). This CDR3 comprises 13 residues. V was pared by 4 bases and J by 5 bases, with 8 bases between. CDR3 in DNA: TGTGCCAGTAGTAAGTTTCAGAATGAAAAACTGTTTTTT. Translated, it gives CASSKFQNEKLFF.

The chain employs TRBV3-1 (or the pseudogene TRBV3-2) and TRBJ1-2; TRBD1 aligns across 8 bases. The CDR3 is 15 residues long. V shed 1 base, J shed 2 bases, and the junction held 3 bases outside the gene matches. Germline values: CDR1 LGHDT, CDR2 YNNKEL (reference sequence). Here the CDR3 DNA reads TGTGCCAGCAGCCAAGCTCGGACAGGGAACTATGGCTACACCTTC. Translated, it gives CASSQARTGNYGYTF.

This chain uses TRBV5-4 with TRBJ2-3; 7 bases map to TRBD2. Trimming cost V 4 bases and J 8 bases; bases outside gene matches: 7. CDR3 length: 13 residues. Germline lookup yields CDR1 SGHNT and CDR2 YYREEE (reference sequence). The CDR3 sequence is CASSGPSGPTQYF. The CDR3 DNA follows: TGTGCCAGCAGCGGCCCTAGCGGCCCTACGCAGTATTTT.

The chain recombines TRBV19 with TRBJ1-1; 8 positions match TRBD1. The CDR3 has 14 amino acids. V dropped 7 bases and J dropped 2; count of bases not matched to a gene: 6. Germline CDR1 reads LNHDA; CDR2 reads SQIVND (reference sequence). CDR3: CASNPDRGNTEAFF. The DNA of the CDR3 is TGTGCCAGTAACCCTGACAGGGGAAACACTGAAGCTTTCTTT.

This chain uses TRBV5-6 with TRBJ2-3; D is possibly TRBD2 (6 bases). The CDR3 length is 15 residues. CDR1 is SGHDT, CDR2 YYEEEE, per germline. The V end lost 3 bases, the J end lost 1 base, and 12 bases lay between the germline ends. As DNA, the CDR3 is TGTGCCAGCAGCTATGGTTGGGGGGGCACAGATACGCAGTATTTT. The encoded protein is CASSYGWGGTDTQYF.

This clone is a singleton in its sample. J is TRBJ1-2 and V is TRBV12-3 or TRBV12-4, with 8 bases fitting TRBD1. The trim removed 1 base at V and 8 bases at J, leaving 3 bases unmatched. The CDR3 runs 13 residues. The CDR3 nucleotides are TGTGCCAGCAGTTTAGGGACAGGGAACGGCTACACCTTC. This encodes CASSLGTGNGYTF.

V and J are TRBV2 and TRBJ1-6, with 10 positions matching TRBD1. This CDR3 is built from 17 residues. The germline CDR1 and CDR2 sequences are SNHLY and FYNNEI. Losses at the gene ends were 3 bases for V and 10 bases for J; bases not matched to a gene: 12. CDR3 amino acids: CASSEDTGTGATSPLHF. CDR3 sequence (DNA): TGTGCCAGCAGTGAGGATACCGGGACAGGGGCTACCTCACCCCTCCACTTT. Using reference TRBV2 and TRBJ1-6 for the parts outside the CDR3, the full variable domain is EPEVTQTPSHQVTQMGQEVILRCVPISNHLYFYWYRQILGQKVEFLVSFYNNEISEKSEIFDDQFSVERPDGSNFTLKIRSTKLEDSAMYFCASSEDTGTGATSPLHFGNGTRLTVT.

About this clone: An end of the junction does not agree with germline; a read error may underlie this. This chain uses TRBV7-7 with TRBJ2-5; D is possibly TRBD2 (5 bases). The CDR3 loop spans 14 amino acids. Per germline, CDR1 SSHAT and CDR2 FNYEAQ (reference sequence). The CDR3 is CASSSSTGGETQYF. The CDR3 DNA sequence: TGTGCTAGCAGCTCGTCGACTGGCGGGGAGACCCAGTACTTC.

The J gene is TRBJ2-7, the V gene TRBV7-6; 11 nucleotides line up with TRBD2. The CDR3 is 17 amino acids. V was clipped by 5 bases and J by 7 bases; unmatched bases: 16. CDR1 SGHVS and CDR2 FNYEAQ come from the germline V gene. This CDR3 is CASSILSSGRLMGEQYF. The CDR3 DNA reads TGTGCCAGCAGCATACTCTCTAGCGGGAGGCTAATGGGGGAGCAGTACTTC.

The rearrangement uses TRBV13 and TRBJ2-5, with D tentatively TRBD2 (5 bases). V was pared by 4 bases and J by 2 bases, with 11 bases between. Germline lookup yields CDR1 PRHDT and CDR2 FYEKMQ (reference sequence). The length of the CDR3 is 14 residues. The CDR3 reads CASSSSGSQETQYF. CDR3 nucleotide sequence: TGTGCCAGCAGCTCATCGGGGTCTCAAGAGACCCAGTACTTC.

The CDR3: CASSLFLAGGSNEQFF. The CDR3 DNA follows: TGTGCCAGCAGCTTGTTTCTAGCGGGAGGGTCAAATGAGCAGTTCTTC. The rearrangement uses TRBV5-4 and TRBJ2-1; 12 bases match TRBD2. The V and J ends lost 1 base and 7 bases, in that order; junction bases with no gene match: 6. Germline lookup yields CDR1 SGHNT and CDR2 YYREEE (reference sequence). The CDR3 spans 16 residues.

V is TRBV27 and J is TRBJ1-5; 8 bases align to TRBD1. CDR3 length: 19 amino acids. Germline V gene sequence: CDR1 MNHEY, CDR2 SMNVEV (reference sequence). V was pared by 3 bases and J by 0 bases, with 13 bases of the junction left unmatched. The DNA of the CDR3 is TGTGCCAGCAGTTTGTGGGGACCCCGGGACAGGCATAGCAATCAGCCCCAGCATTTT. Translated, it gives CASSLWGPRDRHSNQPQHF.

J is TRBJ1-2 and V is TRBV4-1; TRBD1 aligns across 10 bases. The length of the CDR3 is 17 residues. Germline-derived CDR1 and CDR2 are MGHRA and YSYEKL. The trim removed 0 bases at V and 4 bases at J, leaving 8 bases unmatched. The CDR3 loop is CASSQETGGARIYGYTF. The DNA of the CDR3 is TGCGCCAGCAGCCAAGAGACAGGGGGCGCAAGAATCTATGGCTACACCTTC.

The chain is built from TRBV13 and TRBJ2-7; a weak D match, TRBD1 (5 bases). V lost 5 bases, J lost 3 bases, and 8 bases lay in between. Germline V gene sequence: CDR1 PRHDT, CDR2 FYEKMQ (reference sequence). There are 12 residues in the CDR3. The DNA for the CDR3 is TGTGCCAGCAGCCAGGGCTACTACGAGCAGTACTTC. The encoded protein is CASSQGYYEQYF.

This chain uses TRBV29-1 with TRBJ2-1; 7 bases fit TRBD2. The CDR3 is 16 residues long. With 0 bases clipped from V and 3 bases from J, the junction kept 8 bases outside the gene matches. Per the germline V gene, CDR1 is SQVTM and CDR2 is ANQGSEA. CDR3 in DNA: TGCAGCGTTGAAGATCCGGCTAGCGGATACTACAATGAGCAGTTCTTC. Protein sequence: CSVEDPASGYYNEQFF.